This entry concerns a single TCR beta chain. The antigen is not known. V was pared by 4 bases and J by 4 bases, with 14 bases between. The CDR3 covers 14 residues. Germline V gene data show CDR1 as SGHDT and CDR2 as YYEEEE. Only in-frame clones appear in the TCRdb table, and some are missing; sequencing was by immunoSEQ multiplex PCR. This table has roughly 87,000 clones, about 89% appearing once. Cycle 7 day 1, cycle 4 day 1, and baseline were the timepoints at which blood was sampled. These data originate in a study of OX40 agonist ivuxolimab in advanced cancers. Study in general: Prior checkpoint blockade (anti-PD-1, anti-PD-L1 or anti-CTLA-4) was permitted; approximately 40% had it.

Study-wide findings and caveats: Low normalized T-cell clonal expansion also characterized some of the nonresponders. The 0.1-3.0 mg/kg partial responders had among the lowest clonal expansion.

The TCR was taken from an adult with an advanced solid tumor such as melanoma, head and neck, liver or kidney cancer. The sequenced sample was CD4+ or CD8+ T cells sorted from blood, obtained in a trial of the OX40 agonist ivuxolimab. The rearrangement links TRBV5-6 to TRBJ1-2; D gene uncertain. Here the CDR3 reads CASSVASDIYGYTF. CDR3 nucleotide sequence: TGTGCCAGCAGCGTGGCGTCCGATATCTATGGCTACACCTTC.